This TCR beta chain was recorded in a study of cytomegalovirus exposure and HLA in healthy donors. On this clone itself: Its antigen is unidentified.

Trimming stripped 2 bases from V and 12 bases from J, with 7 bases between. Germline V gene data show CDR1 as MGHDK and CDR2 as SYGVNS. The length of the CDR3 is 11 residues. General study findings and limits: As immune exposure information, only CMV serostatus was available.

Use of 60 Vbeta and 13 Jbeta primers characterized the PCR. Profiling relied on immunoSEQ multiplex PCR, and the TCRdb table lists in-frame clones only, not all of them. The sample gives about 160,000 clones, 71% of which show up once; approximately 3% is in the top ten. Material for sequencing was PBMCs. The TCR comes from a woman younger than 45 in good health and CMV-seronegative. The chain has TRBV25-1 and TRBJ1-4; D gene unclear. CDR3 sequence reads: CASSENLELFF. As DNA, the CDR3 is TGTGCCAGCAGTGAAAATCTCGAACTGTTTTTT.